The rows below give T cell receptor beta chains drawn from one sample of a study of shared clonotypes between healthy human individuals. Method: immunoSEQ multiplex PCR; TCRdb's copy keeps in-frame clones and lacks some. The data show 2 million to 2.5 million clones, 93% seen once. Specimen: naive CD4+ T cells from PBMCs. These receptors came from a man between 18 and 35 years old in good health. Some clones in this sample may be carry-over from other donors' samples. The CDR3 runs from the conserved cysteine through the conserved F or W. Each record gives: CDR3 protein, CDR3 DNA, D gene, J gene, clone size, V gene. D genes are given only for firm matches. Clone size is not always given. Where it is, it says once, few, many or a class for expanded clones.

CDR3: CASSERLAGDNEQYF
DNA: TGTGCCAGCAGCGAACGACTAGCGGGAGACAACGAGCAGTACTTC
D: TRBD2
J: TRBJ2-7
size: once
V: TRBV6-6

CDR3: CASSQVGEGQPQHF
DNA: TGTGCCAGCAGCCAAGTAGGGGAGGGTCAGCCCCAGCATTTT
D: -
J: TRBJ1-5
size: -
V: TRBV4-2

CDR3: CASSQNSGNEQFF
DNA: TGTGCCAGCAGCCAAAATTCTGGGAATGAGCAGTTCTTC
D: -
J: TRBJ2-1
size: -
V: TRBV7-3

CDR3: CAWRDRLNTEAFF
DNA: TGTGCCTGGAGGGACCGATTGAACACTGAAGCTTTCTTT
D: -
J: TRBJ1-1
size: few
V: TRBV30

CDR3: CASSLEEAQPQHF
DNA: TGTGCCAGCAGCCTGGAGGAAGCTCAGCCCCAGCATTTT
D: -
J: TRBJ1-5
size: -
V: TRBV5-8

CDR3: CSVGGTPYEQYF
DNA: TGCAGCGTTGGGGGGACTCCTTACGAGCAGTACTTC
D: -
J: TRBJ2-7
size: -
V: TRBV29-1

CDR3: CASSPSRGEDGYTF
DNA: TGTGCCAGCTCACCGTCACGGGGCGAGGATGGCTACACCTTC
D: -
J: TRBJ1-2
size: few
V: TRBV18

CDR3: CVRSLDRGDYGYTF
DNA: TGTGTCAGAAGCCTAGACAGGGGGGACTATGGCTACACCTTC
D: -
J: TRBJ1-2
size: -
V: TRBV7-5

CDR3: CASRGQQGVDTQYF
DNA: TGTGCCAGCAGGGGTCAACAGGGGGTAGATACGCAGTATTTT
D: TRBD1
J: TRBJ2-3
size: -
V: TRBV6-6

CDR3: CASSLFTGDYGYTF
DNA: TGTGCCAGCAGTCTGTTTACAGGGGACTATGGCTACACCTTC
D: TRBD1
J: TRBJ1-2
size: -
V: TRBV6-4